Following are 21 T cell receptor beta chains from one sample sequenced in a study of cytomegalovirus exposure and HLA in healthy donors. 13 Jbeta primers and 60 Vbeta primers were used for the PCR. Profiled with immunoSEQ multiplex PCR; TCRdb holds only in-frame clones, not every one. The table has about 65,000 clones, about four fifths seen once. Input material: PBMCs. These receptors were taken from a woman in her twenties or thirties in good health and CMV-seronegative.

This clone was observed once. The V call is TRBV7-2, the J call TRBJ2-5, with 7 bases fitting TRBD1. Trimming removed 6 bases from V and 7 bases from J; junction bases left unmatched: 14. Germline assignment: CDR1 SGHTA and CDR2 FQGNSA. The CDR3 has 15 amino acids. As DNA, the CDR3 is TGTGCCAGCAGGTACCGGGACAGTCGGTTGGGGACCCAGTACTTC. This translates into CASRYRDSRLGTQYF.

This clone occurred once. The chain uses TRBV4-3 and TRBJ2-3; TRBD2 matches at 14 bases. Germline-derived CDR1 and CDR2 are LGHNA and YSLEER. Unmatched junction bases numbered 8, after V lost 4 bases and J lost 5 bases. This CDR3 is 17 amino acids long. The CDR3: CASSRWTSGRRVDTQYF. DNA of the CDR3: TGCGCCAGCAGCCGCTGGACTAGCGGGAGGAGAGTAGATACGCAGTATTTT.

The chain combines TRBV9 with TRBJ2-5; 8 bases map to TRBD1. Germline CDR1 reads SGDLS; CDR2 reads YYNGEE. The CDR3 sequence is 15 residues long. V trimming: 0 bases; J trimming: 3 bases; junction bases outside the gene matches: 4. The CDR3, as DNA: TGTGCCAGCAGCGTAGAGGACAGGGTGGAAGAGACCCAGTACTTC. Translated: CASSVEDRVEETQYF.

V and J are TRBV6-1 and TRBJ2-3; D might be TRBD2 (6 bases). The CDR3 has 14 residues. CDR1 is MNHNS and CDR2 is SASEGT in the germline V gene. Deletions cut 1 base from V and 3 bases from J, with 8 bases between. DNA of the CDR3: TGTGCCAGCAGTGAAGGGGGAGGAACAGATACGCAGTATTTT. Protein product: CASSEGGGTDTQYF.

The chain couples TRBV7-9 to TRBJ1-5, with D possibly matching TRBD1 (5 bases). The CDR3 has 13 residues. V dropped 5 bases and J dropped 11 bases, with 16 bases sitting between them. CDR1 and CDR2 from the germline V gene are SEHNR and FQNEAQ (reference sequence). Written as DNA, the CDR3 is TGTGCCAGCAGCCCGGTCACCCAGGGAACCCAGCATTTT. Its translation is CASSPVTQGTQHF.

A single count supports this clone. The V gene is TRBV30, the J gene TRBJ1-5; possible D gene TRBD1, 6 bases. The germline V gene encodes CDR1 GTSNPN and CDR2 SVGIG (reference sequence). The V gene lost 3 bases and the J gene lost 3 bases, with 15 bases spanning the gap. This CDR3 contains 15 residues. The CDR3 DNA sequence: TGTGCCTGGAGCCGAGTGACAGGTCTCAATCAGCCCCAGCATTTT. This codes for CAWSRVTGLNQPQHF.

The genes are TRBV30 and TRBJ1-2, with TRBD1 identical over 9 bases. The junction had 2 bases not matched to a gene; V was cut back by 1 base and J by 8 bases. CDR1 and CDR2 from the germline V gene are GTSNPN and SVGIG (reference sequence). This CDR3 contains 12 residues. The CDR3 is CAWSDGTGGYTF. The CDR3 DNA reads TGTGCCTGGAGTGATGGGACAGGGGGCTACACCTTC.

The genes are TRBV5-1 and TRBJ1-1, with D maybe TRBD1 (6 bases). There are 14 residues in the CDR3. Germline lookup yields CDR1 SGHRS and CDR2 YFSETQ. Trimming shortened V by 0 bases and J by 5 bases, and 11 bases separated the two germline ends. The CDR3 DNA reads TGCGCCAGCAGCTTGGAAGGGAGGGGGACTGAAGCTTTCTTT. Its translation: CASSLEGRGTEAFF. The whole variable domain, filled in from reference TRBV5-1 and TRBJ1-1, reads KAGVTQTPRYLIKTRGQQVTLSCSPISGHRSVSWYQQTPGQGLQFLFEYFSETQRNKGNFPGRFSGRQFSNSRSEMNVSTLELGDSALYLCASSLEGRGTEAFFGQGTRLTVV.

This sequence joins TRBV28 and TRBJ2-7; 8 bases line up with TRBD2. The germline gives CDR1 MDHEN, CDR2 SYDVKM. The CDR3 totals 12 residues. Germline trimming cut 11 bases from V and 0 bases from J; bases unmatched to any gene: 3. Here the CDR3 reads CAWAGGSYEQYF. Written as DNA, the CDR3 is TGTGCCTGGGCGGGGGGCTCCTACGAGCAGTACTTC.

In regard to this clone: A read error may account for a junction end that differs from germline. The chain links TRBV6-5 to TRBJ2-3; tentatively, D is TRBD1 (6 bases). Germline V gene lookup returns CDR1 MNHEY and CDR2 SVGAGI. This CDR3 contains 11 residues. CDR3 in DNA: TGTGCCAGCGGTCAAGGGACAAGTCTGAATTTT. This translates into CASGQGTSLNF.

J is TRBJ2-7 and V is TRBV5-4; the D is unclear. Germline values: CDR1 SGHNT, CDR2 YYREEE (reference sequence). CDR3 length: 17 amino acids. Trimming removed 0 bases from V and 2 bases from J, with 18 bases in between. Here the CDR3 reads CASSLVVPWQEAYEQYF. CDR3 coding DNA: TGTGCCAGCAGCTTGGTCGTCCCGTGGCAAGAAGCCTACGAGCAGTACTTC.

A few counts support this clone. The CDR3 DNA reads TGTGCCAGCAGAAAAGGGACTGCGACTGGAAACACCATATATTTT. It is translated as CASRKGTATGNTIYF. The J gene is TRBJ1-3, the V gene TRBV6-5; possible D gene TRBD1, 5 bases. Germline V gene sequence: CDR1 MNHEY, CDR2 SVGAGI. V lost 6 bases and J 2 bases, leaving 14 bases between the germline ends. The CDR3 has 15 amino acids.

The J gene is TRBJ2-7, the V gene TRBV5-1, with D perhaps TRBD1 (5 bases). V was pared by 1 base and J by 5 bases, with 16 bases between. Germline loops: CDR1 SGHRS, CDR2 YFSETQ. This CDR3 has 15 amino acids. CDR3 nucleotides: TGCGCCAGCAGCTTGACAGTCTTAGGGGCCCACGAGCAGTACTTC. Translated: CASSLTVLGAHEQYF.

This rearrangement joins TRBV6-1 to TRBJ2-7, with D uncertain. The germline V and J ends were trimmed by 1 base and 3 bases, with 7 bases remaining between them. The CDR3 has 13 residues. CDR1 and CDR2 (germline): MNHNS, SASEGT. The CDR3 reads CASSEGTDYEQYF. The CDR3 DNA is TGTGCCAGCAGTGAAGGTACAGACTACGAGCAGTACTTC.

The chain has TRBV4-3 and TRBJ1-2, with D uncertain. The length of the CDR3 is 15 residues. Per the germline V gene, CDR1 is LGHNA and CDR2 is YSLEER. Deletions cut 4 bases from V and 2 bases from J, with 14 bases between. The CDR3 here is CASSPRLVWNYGYTF. The CDR3, as DNA: TGCGCCAGCAGCCCCAGACTGGTTTGGAACTATGGCTACACCTTC.

V gene TRBV30 combines with J gene TRBJ1-3; weak D call: TRBD1 (5 bases). Germline V gene lookup returns CDR1 GTSNPN and CDR2 SVGIG (reference sequence). CDR3 length: 17 amino acids. Between the trimmed V and J ends, which lost 0 bases and 3 bases, there was a span of 18 bases. The CDR3 here is CAWSVLGGDRFGNTIYF. CDR3 in DNA: TGTGCCTGGAGTGTACTAGGAGGGGATCGCTTTGGAAACACCATATATTTT.

This chain connects TRBV2 to TRBJ2-5, with D perhaps TRBD2 (6 bases). The germline V gene has CDR1 SNHLY and CDR2 FYNNEI. Trimming shortened V by 2 bases and J by 2 bases, and 12 bases separated the two germline ends. This CDR3 is 15 amino acids long. The CDR3 is CASSEPAGVQETQYF. The CDR3 DNA reads as TGTGCCAGCAGTGAACCAGCGGGCGTACAAGAGACCCAGTACTTC.

This sequence joins TRBV30 and TRBJ2-2; 8 positions match TRBD1. After removal of 2 bases from V and 4 bases from J, the junction contained 3 bases not matched to a gene. The CDR3 is 14 residues long. Germline V gives CDR1 GTSNPN, CDR2 SVGIG (reference sequence). CDR3 loop: CAWSRQGITGELFF. The DNA of the CDR3 is TGTGCCTGGAGTCGACAGGGGATCACCGGGGAGCTGTTTTTT.

The rearrangement links TRBV30 to TRBJ1-1; D call uncertain. CDR1 is GTSNPN, CDR2 SVGIG, per germline (reference sequence). The CDR3 contains 13 residues. V dropped 2 bases and J dropped 5 bases, with 12 bases sitting between them. The CDR3 reads CAWSSLIGTEAFF. The DNA of the CDR3 is TGTGCCTGGAGTAGCCTGATCGGGACTGAAGCTTTCTTT.

The genes are TRBV19 and TRBJ2-3, with D possibly TRBD1 on 6 matching bases. The CDR3 loop spans 14 amino acids. From germline, CDR1 is LNHDA and CDR2 SQIVND (reference sequence). Trimming removed 6 bases at V and 5 bases at J, with 15 bases between. In nucleotides, the CDR3 is TGTGCCAGTAGGGGACGTGGCAGGGGAGATACGCAGTATTTT. Protein: CASRGRGRGDTQYF.

The rearrangement uses TRBV5-1 and TRBJ1-1; 7 positions match TRBD1. The V gene's germline CDR1 is SGHRS and CDR2 YFSETQ. The CDR3 has 14 amino acids. The V segment lost 4 bases and the J segment 5 bases; nucleotides outside the gene matches: 8. The CDR3: CASSLTGIGTEAFF. The CDR3 nucleotides are TGCGCCAGCAGCCTGACAGGGATAGGAACTGAAGCTTTCTTT.